Sequencing of this TCR beta chain was carried out in a study of control samples from healthy donors and cancer patients. Germline V gene data show CDR1 as MDHEN and CDR2 as SYDVKM. This CDR3 has 9 residues. V was trimmed by 9 bases and J by 6 bases, leaving 5 bases between them. Some clones are missing from TCRdb's copy, which holds only in-frame ones; the method was immunoSEQ multiplex PCR. This table has about 97,000 clones, 92% appearing once. Sequencing was carried out using blood. This chain joins TRBV28 and TRBJ1-2; no definite D call. The clonotype originates from a woman aged 18-29 years in good health. The CDR3 DNA sequence: TGTGCCAGATTGAATGGCTACACCTTC. Translation gives CARLNGYTF.